This T cell receptor (beta chain) comes out of a study of T cell repertoires in cytomegalovirus infection. Points from the study as a whole: Carriers of CMV plus the relevant HLA were identified by cumulative public TCR beta family frequency.

Each CDR3 protein gets one entry after TCRdb re-called the reads with MiXCR. This table holds fewer than 550,000 distinct CDR3 sequences, roughly 29% found once. Note on this clonotype: What it binds is unknown.

The CDR3 is made up of 15 amino acids. Germline assignment: CDR1 SGHTA and CDR2 FQGNSA. Trimming cost V 4 bases and J 4 bases, with 15 bases left between them. The clonotype originates from a human donor in good health (CMV status not recorded). Some clones in this sample may be carry-over from other donors' samples. The chain joins TRBV7-2 to TRBJ2-3, with a weak D call TRBD2 (7 bases). Sequenced material: PBMCs. CDR3 protein: CASSWGSGGPDTQYF. CDR3 sequence (DNA): TGTGCCAGCAGCTGGGGCTCCGGGGGGCCAGATACGCAGTATTTT.